This T cell receptor (beta chain) was captured in a study of blood T cell repertoires in COVID-19 (dated by TCRdb to about 2020). A note on the overall study: Collaborator samples came from the United States, Italy and Spain and covered acute and convalescent phases of COVID-19. Samples came from the ongoing ImmuneRACE study (first 160 participants) plus 1,254 subjects from 6 global collaborators. Sample metadata almost always included a de-identified subject ID, COVID-19 status, age in years and sex. Where available, HLA class I and class II types were obtained from metadata supplied by the sample provider rather than from assay-based typing. A freely available public database, intended as a resource for researchers studying the immune response to SARS-CoV-2, is where the repertoires were released. Deeply sampled blood TCRbeta repertoires from subjects exposed to, actively infected with, or recovered from COVID-19 were included in the dataset. The material from the prospective study consisted of cDNA or gDNA derived from T cells, B-cell-depleted T cells, or PBMCs. Results the study describes overall, beyond this receptor: Clinical and demographic metadata were provided uncurated, with the amount varying by source and participant.

The immunoSEQ Assay, a bias-controlled multiplex PCR, was used to amplify TCRbeta CDR3 regions from genomic DNA. The paper's data handling went like this. The number of nucleated cells in each sample was estimated by amplification of reference gene primers within the assay. To quantify the absolute abundance of each unique TCRbeta CDR3 rearrangement, sequence reads were collapsed and filtered. For each sample, productive Simpson clonality was calculated as the square root of Simpson's diversity index over productive rearrangements. Sourced from immuneACCESS, this table was stored by TCRdb with only in-frame sequences that have V and J called. A share of the clones is absent; for the studies checked, an unresolved V gene accounts for under half, and the remainder has no known explanation. V and J calls and clone size are as listed in that table; D and trimming were resolved from the DNA. The sample table lists a few hundred thousand clones, 84% of them with a count of one. The ten largest clones represent under 5% of the sample.

This clone was counted a few times. Its recognized antigen is unknown. Base qualities are not at hand, and no much larger clone is one base apart. Each collaborating institution followed its own protocols to collect whole blood in K2EDTA tubes. For TCRbeta analysis, collaborator samples were shipped as frozen whole blood, as isolated PBMCs, or as DNA extracted from either sample type. V was cut back by 3 bases and J by 10 bases, leaving a gap of 13 bases between them. The CDR3 has 12 amino acids, counting the end cysteine and phenylalanine. Only the CDR3 region is kept as DNA, spanning 36 bases read in frame from base 1. For CDR1 and CDR2, the germline V gene (reference sequence) lists GTSNPN and SVGIG.

The sequencing input was peripheral blood. Recombination connected TRBV30 to TRBJ2-1; TRBD1 is perhaps the D gene, given 5 matching bases. The receptor was derived from a man aged 60 to 75 with acute or convalescent COVID-19. The sequence in DNA is TGTGCCTGGAGCGAGACAGTAATGGAGCAGTTCTTC. Its translation is CAWSETVMEQFF.